This T cell receptor beta chain emerged from a study of blood T cell repertoires in COVID-19. For the study at large: Samples of COVID-19 (acute and convalescent) were obtained from the United States, Italy and Spain. Sample material is recorded as cDNA or gDNA derived from T cells, B-cell-depleted T cells, or PBMCs.

In the original workflow: Counts of nucleated cells, estimated from reference gene primer amplification, were obtained. The table came from immunoSEQ multiplex PCR; TCRdb's copy has only in-frame clones and leaves some out. V and J calls plus clone size are reproduced from that table; the DNA served to infer D and trimming. The table lists some 74,000 clones, around 80% of them singletons, with less than 15% in the top ten. This clone was observed a handful of times. The source is a human donor in a cohort sampled during active COVID-19. Source material: peripheral blood.

The CDR3 nucleotides read TGTGCCAGCAGCTTAGCTGGACAGGGAATGAGGACTGAAGCTTTCTTT. Translating it yields CASSLAGQGMRTEAFF. This rearrangement joins TRBV7-8 to TRBJ1-1, with 8 bases fitting TRBD1. The V and J ends lost 0 bases and 5 bases, in that order; junction bases with no gene match: 8. The CDR3 totals 16 residues. The germline V gene encodes CDR1 SGHVS and CDR2 FQNEAQ.